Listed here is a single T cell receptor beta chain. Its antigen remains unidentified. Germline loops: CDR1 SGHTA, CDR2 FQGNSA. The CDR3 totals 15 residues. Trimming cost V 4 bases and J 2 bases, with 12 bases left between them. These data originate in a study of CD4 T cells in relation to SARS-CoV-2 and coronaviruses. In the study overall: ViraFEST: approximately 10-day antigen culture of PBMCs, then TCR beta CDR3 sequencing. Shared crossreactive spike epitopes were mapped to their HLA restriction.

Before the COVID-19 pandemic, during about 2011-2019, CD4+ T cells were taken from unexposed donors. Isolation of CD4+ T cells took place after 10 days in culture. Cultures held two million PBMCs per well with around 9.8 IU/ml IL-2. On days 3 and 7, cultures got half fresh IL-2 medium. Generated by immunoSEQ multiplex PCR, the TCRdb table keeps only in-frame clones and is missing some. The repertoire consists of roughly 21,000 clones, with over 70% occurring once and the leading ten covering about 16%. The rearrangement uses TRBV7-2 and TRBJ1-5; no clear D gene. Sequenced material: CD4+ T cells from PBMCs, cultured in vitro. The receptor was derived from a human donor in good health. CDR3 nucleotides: TGTGCCAGCAGCTCCTCAACTTGGGGCAATCAGCCCCAGCATTTT. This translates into CASSSSTWGNQPQHF.